These 15 T cell receptor beta chains originate from one sample sequenced in a study of T cell repertoires in cytomegalovirus infection. One entry per CDR3 protein, called by TCRdb with MiXCR from the reads. Altogether over 100,000 distinct CDR3 sequences are present, around 29% being singletons, with the ten largest covering about 81%. These receptors are not linked to any known antigen. This sample comprised CD8+ T cells from cultured PBMCs, obtained from culture after CMV antigen stimulation. The receptors come from a human donor in good health (CMV status not recorded). Some clones in this sample may be carry-over from other donors' samples.

This clonotype was observed many times. The chain links TRBV19 to TRBJ2-1; no reliable D call. The germline V gene encodes CDR1 LNHDA and CDR2 SQIVND (reference sequence). V was shortened by 3 bases and J by 9 bases, with 12 bases between the two germline ends. The CDR3 is 13 amino acids. CDR3 region: CASSIPPRGEQFF. Here the CDR3 DNA reads TGTGCCAGTAGTATTCCCCCTCGTGGTGAGCAGTTCTTC.

In this sample, this clonotype turned up a few times. This chain joins TRBV5-4 and TRBJ2-7; TRBD1 agrees at 8 bases. The CDR3 spans 14 residues. Germline CDR1 reads SGHNT; CDR2 reads YYREEE (reference sequence). V trimming: 4 bases; J trimming: 7 bases; junction bases outside the gene matches: 10. The DNA for the CDR3 is TGTGCCAGCAGCACCGGGACAGGTAGTAGGGAGCAGTACTTC. Amino acid sequence: CASSTGTGSREQYF.

This clonotype was recorded at least ten times. V usage is TRBV7-8 and J usage is TRBJ2-1; 10 bases match TRBD2. The germline V gene encodes CDR1 SGHVS and CDR2 FQNEAQ. The V and J ends lost 5 bases and 10 bases, in that order; junction bases with no gene match: 11. The CDR3 contains 15 residues. The CDR3 DNA reads as TGTGCCAGCAGCCCGTATAGTAGCGGGGGGTTGGAGCAGTTCTTC. The encoded protein is CASSPYSSGGLEQFF.

The chain has TRBV10-3 and TRBJ2-2, with 11 bases identical to TRBD2. The germline V gene encodes CDR1 ENHRY and CDR2 SYGVKD. V shed 5 bases and J 3 bases; nucleotides not matched to a gene: 5. CDR3 length equals 16 residues. In DNA form, the CDR3 reads TGTGCCATCAGTCAGACTAGCGGGGCCTACACCGGGGAGCTGTTTTTT. It yields the protein CAISQTSGAYTGELFF.

This chain joins TRBV6-6 and TRBJ2-5; D remains ambiguous. CDR3 length: 12 amino acids. Trimming took 0 bases from V and 5 from J, leaving 4 bases between them. Germline V gene lookup returns CDR1 MNHNY and CDR2 SVGAGI (reference sequence). Here the CDR3 DNA reads TGTGCCAGCAGTTACTCGATGGAGACCCAGTACTTC. Its translation: CASSYSMETQYF.

This clonotype came up a few times. This sequence joins TRBV9 and TRBJ2-1; 11 bases are shared with TRBD1. The CDR3 covers 16 residues. The germline CDR1 and CDR2 sequences are SGDLS and YYNGEE. J lost 7 bases, V lost 4 bases, and 10 bases had no gene match. The CDR3 is CASSPLAGQGVNEQFF. For the CDR3, the DNA is TGTGCCAGCAGCCCCTTGGCGGGACAGGGGGTTAATGAGCAGTTCTTC. Variable domain in full (rest from reference TRBV9 and TRBJ2-1): DSGVTQTPKHLITATGQRVTLRCSPRSGDLSVYWYQQSLDQGLQFLIQYYNGEERAKGNILERFSAQQFPDLHSELNLSSLELGDSALYFCASSPLAGQGVNEQFFGPGTRLTVL.

This clonotype was counted a few times. The chain recombines TRBV12-3 or TRBV12-4 with TRBJ2-3, with 10 positions matching TRBD2. This CDR3 contains 15 residues. J gave up 2 bases and V 10 bases, and 9 bases lay outside the gene matches. The CDR3 loop reads CANRASGGHTDTQYF. The CDR3 bases are TGTGCCAATAGGGCTAGCGGGGGTCACACAGATACGCAGTATTTT.

Only one count was recorded for this clonotype. V is TRBV27 and J is TRBJ2-2; 8 bases map to TRBD2. Germline V gene lookup returns CDR1 MNHEY and CDR2 SMNVEV (reference sequence). This CDR3 has 15 amino acids. The V segment lost 4 bases and the J segment 4 bases; nucleotides outside the gene matches: 5. The CDR3 region has the DNA TGTGCCAGCAGTTCCCGGGGGGGGTCCACCGGGGAGCTGTTTTTT. Residues: CASSSRGGSTGELFF.

This chain joins TRBV27 and TRBJ2-3; 12 bases map to TRBD2. V shed 4 bases and J 6 bases; nucleotides not matched to a gene: 11. The CDR3 extends over 17 amino acids. Germline V CDR1 and CDR2: MNHEY, SMNVEV (reference sequence). The CDR3 coding sequence is TGTGCCAGCAGTTCGGAGGGACTAGCGGGTAGCCGGGATACGCAGTATTTT. It codes for CASSSEGLAGSRDTQYF.

This clonotype was observed a handful of times. This chain connects TRBV10-3 to TRBJ2-1; no definite D call. The CDR3 is 13 residues long. The V gene lost 3 bases and the J gene lost 9 bases, with 12 bases spanning the gap. Per germline, CDR1 ENHRY and CDR2 SYGVKD. The chain's CDR3 is CAISECGDCEQFF. In DNA form, the CDR3 reads TGTGCCATCAGTGAATGTGGGGATTGTGAGCAGTTCTTC.

This sequence joins TRBV10-3 and TRBJ1-1; TRBD1 might be the D (5 bases). In germline, CDR1 is ENHRY, CDR2 SYGVKD. Deletions cut 10 bases from V and 0 bases from J, with 15 bases between. This CDR3 comprises 14 residues. The CDR3 here is CATSLGPVNTEAFF. Written as DNA, the CDR3 is TGTGCCACCTCCTTGGGGCCCGTGAACACTGAAGCTTTCTTT.

This chain links TRBV27 with TRBJ1-2; 9 bases align to TRBD1. Germline-derived CDR1 and CDR2 are MNHEY and SMNVEV (reference sequence). V lost 6 bases, J lost 4 bases, and 18 bases stayed unmatched. This CDR3 contains 18 residues. CDR3 protein: CASSLTGTGSSPGYGYTF. The CDR3 region has the DNA TGTGCCAGCAGCCTAACCGGGACAGGGTCATCCCCCGGCTATGGCTACACCTTC.

This clonotype was found a few times. The rearrangement joins TRBV27 to TRBJ2-2; D possibly corresponds to TRBD2 (5 bases). V lost 0 bases and J lost 6, with 11 bases in between. Germline CDR1 MNHEY, CDR2 SMNVEV (reference sequence). The CDR3 length is 15 residues. DNA of the CDR3: TGTGCCAGCAGTTTATCGATTGCCGGGGCCGGGGAGCTGTTTTTT. It is translated as CASSLSIAGAGELFF.

This chain connects TRBV20-1 to TRBJ2-3; D not certain. Deletions cut 4 bases from V and 4 bases from J, with 18 bases between. From germline, CDR1 is DFQATT and CDR2 SNEGSKA (reference sequence). The CDR3 spans 15 residues. The CDR3 region is CSAIDFRARSDTQYF. CDR3 sequence (DNA): TGCAGTGCTATAGACTTCCGGGCGCGTTCAGATACGCAGTATTTT.

The chain recombines TRBV7-6 with TRBJ2-7; a possible D gene is TRBD1 (6 bases). Germline V lookup: CDR1 SGHVS, CDR2 FNYEAQ. Trimming removed 5 bases at V and 2 bases at J, with 16 bases between. The CDR3 totals 15 residues. The CDR3 DNA is TGTGCCAGCAGCCCTTCGGGTAGGGGGACCTACGAGCAGTACTTC. Translating gives CASSPSGRGTYEQYF.